Listed below are T cell receptor beta chains from one sample, sequenced in a study of cytomegalovirus exposure and HLA in healthy donors. Assay: immunoSEQ multiplex PCR; the TCRdb copy retains only in-frame clones and omits some. In the table there are 150,000 or so clones, 60% to 85% of which are singletons. Sequenced input: PBMCs. The source is a middle-aged man in good health and CMV-seropositive. Both conserved end residues are part of each CDR3. A D gene is named only where the DNA matches it firmly. Clone size is stated in some rows and not others, as once, few, many or a class when expanded.

>TRBJ2-7|TRBV5-4|.|15|TRBD2
TGTGCCAGCAGCGTGGGACTAGCGGTCTCCTACGAGCAGTACTTC
CASSVGLAVSYEQYF
>TRBJ2-3|TRBV7-8|.|14|.
TGTGCCAGCAGGGGGGGGCCGGGCACAGATACGCAGTATTTT
CASRGGPGTDTQYF
>TRBJ2-5|TRBV7-2|.|14|.
TGTGCCAGCAGCTTAGGTGGGAGCGGGGAGACCCAGTACTTC
CASSLGGSGETQYF
>TRBJ2-7|TRBV7-2|.|13|TRBD2
TGTGCCAGCAGCTCATCTAGCGGTTACGAGCAGTACTTC
CASSSSSGYEQYF
>TRBJ2-1|TRBV9|.|19|TRBD2
TGTGCCAGCAGCGGAAAAGGGACTAGCGGGCCGGGCTCCTACAATGAGCAGTTCTTC
CASSGKGTSGPGSYNEQFF
>TRBJ2-7|TRBV7-8|once|14|TRBD2
TGTGCCAGCAGCCAACTAGCGGGACAGAGCGAGCAGTACTTC
CASSQLAGQSEQYF
>TRBJ2-7|TRBV19|.|13|TRBD1
TGTGCCAGTTTTGGGACAGACTTCTACGAGCAGTACTTC
CASFGTDFYEQYF
>TRBJ2-5|TRBV18|.|13|.
TGTGCCAGCTCACCTAGGGGCCAAGAGACCCAGTACTTC
CASSPRGQETQYF
>TRBJ1-4|TRBV9|.|15|.
TGTGCCAGCAGCCTCAGGCTACCAACTAATGAAAAACTGTTTTTT
CASSLRLPTNEKLFF
>TRBJ2-2|TRBV6-5|once|15|.
TGTGCCAGCAGTTACCAAGGGGCCGACACCGGGGAGCTGTTTTTT
CASSYQGADTGELFF
>TRBJ2-1|TRBV6-1|.|14|TRBD1
TGTGCCAGCAGTGTAACAGGGGGTCACAATGAGCAGTTCTTC
CASSVTGGHNEQFF
>TRBJ2-5|TRBV18|.|14|TRBD1
TGTGCCAGCTCACCAGACAGGGGTAGAGAGACCCAGTACTTC
CASSPDRGRETQYF
>TRBJ2-7|TRBV10-3|.|11|.
TGTGCCATGGGGGCGTTAAACGAGCAGTACTTC
CAMGALNEQYF
>TRBJ1-4|TRBV4-3|.|14|TRBD1
TGCGCCAGCAGCTTCCGGACAGGGTTTGAAAAACTGTTTTTT
CASSFRTGFEKLFF
>TRBJ2-3|TRBV4-1|.|16|TRBD2
TGCGCCAGCAGCCAAGATAGGACTAGCGGCACAGATACGCAGTATTTT
CASSQDRTSGTDTQYF
>TRBJ1-1|TRBV21-1|.|18|.
TGTGCCAGCAGCAAAGGTAGATGTACAGGGGCAGGGAACACTGAAGCTTTCTTT
CASSKGRCTGAGNTEAFF
>TRBJ1-2|TRBV19|.|14|TRBD1
TGTGCCACCTCCCGACAGGGGTCCCACTATGGCTACACCTTC
CATSRQGSHYGYTF
>TRBJ2-1|TRBV13|once|14|TRBD2
TGTGCCAGCAGCATACTAGCGGGAGGGTCAAACCCCCTCTTC
CASSILAGGSNPLF
>TRBJ1-2|TRBV6-5|.|14|TRBD1
TGTGCCAGCAGTCCTGACAGGGCCGAGTGGGGCTACACCTTC
CASSPDRAEWGYTF
>TRBJ2-7|TRBV7-9|.|11|.
TGTTCCAGCAGCTTTACCTACGAGCAGTACTTC
CSSSFTYEQYF
>TRBJ1-4|TRBV4-1|.|16|TRBD1
TGCGCCAGCAGCCAAGAAGGGTCAGGGGGGAATGAAAAACTGTTTTTT
CASSQEGSGGNEKLFF
>TRBJ2-2|TRBV5-1|.|14|.
TGCGCCAGCAGCTTGGCGGGAGCTACCGGGGAGCTGTTTTTT
CASSLAGATGELFF
>TRBJ2-3|TRBV6-5|.|13|TRBD2
TGTGCAACGGCGGGAGGGAGAGGTGGTACGCAGTATTTT
CATAGGRGGTQYF
>TRBJ1-5|TRBV30|once|14|.
TGTGCCTGGAGCCAGGGGAGTAGCAATCAGCCCCAGCATTTT
CAWSQGSSNQPQHF
>TRBJ2-1|TRBV19|.|14|TRBD1
TGTGCCAGTAGTCCGGCAGGGGGTAGGAATGAGCAGTTCTTC
CASSPAGGRNEQFF
>TRBJ2-7|TRBV5-8|.|14|TRBD1
TGTGCCAGCAGGAGTAAACAGGGGGTAGAGGAGCAGTACTTC
CASRSKQGVEEQYF
>TRBJ2-1|TRBV5-1|.|15|TRBD2
TGCGCCAGCAGCTTGGGGACTAGCTCCTACAATGAGCAGTTCTTC
CASSLGTSSYNEQFF
>TRBJ1-6|TRBV7-6|.|15|.
TGTGCCAGCAGCTTAGATAGCGGGCCGCGTTCACCCCTCCACTTT
CASSLDSGPRSPLHF
>TRBJ2-7|TRBV4-1|.|14|.
TGCGCCAGCAGCCTACAGGGGAGGACCTACGAGCAGTACTTC
CASSLQGRTYEQYF
>TRBJ2-5|TRBV4-1|few|17|TRBD1
TGCGCCAGCAGCCAAGATCGAGCAGGGGGTTCAAGGGAGACCCAGTACTTC
CASSQDRAGGSRETQYF
>TRBJ2-3|TRBV9|.|16|TRBD2
TGTGCCACCCCTCCCCCTTTAGCGGGAGGGCCAGATACGCAGTATTTT
CATPPPLAGGPDTQYF
>TRBJ2-1|TRBV6-5|many|13|TRBD2
TGTGCCAGTACGGGACTAGCGGGAGTTGAGCAGTTCTTC
CASTGLAGVEQFF